This is a list of T cell receptor beta chains from one sample in a study of blood T cell repertoires in COVID-19. Assay used: immunoSEQ multiplex PCR; TCRdb lists only in-frame clones, some missing. The repertoire consists of about 200,000 clones, with around four fifths occurring once and the leading ten covering 0.9% to 0.95%. Sequenced input: peripheral blood. These receptor sequences come from a man aged 55-75 years with COVID-19, enrolled during active disease. Both conserved end residues are part of each CDR3. Fields, in order: CDR3 protein, V gene, J gene.

CDR3: CASSIVPRDTEAFF; V: TRBV19; J: TRBJ1-1
CDR3: CASSPDRPSSYNEQFF; V: TRBV28; J: TRBJ2-1
CDR3: CASSSGFYGYTF; V: TRBV6-2/TRBV6-3; J: TRBJ1-2
CDR3: CASSEHRGGTEAFF; V: TRBV6-1; J: TRBJ1-1
CDR3: CASRLGGADYGYTF; V: TRBV5-1; J: TRBJ1-2
CDR3: CASSFRWGEGSIQYF; V: TRBV7-2; J: TRBJ2-4
CDR3: CASSLTGGTEAFF; V: TRBV7-8; J: TRBJ1-1
CDR3: CSVDVGHHQETQYF; V: TRBV29-1; J: TRBJ2-5
CDR3: CASSLAGAENTQYF; V: TRBV5-4; J: TRBJ2-3
CDR3: CASSPRTGTPNYGYTF; V: TRBV19; J: TRBJ1-2
CDR3: CASSEGGGAETQYF; V: TRBV25-1; J: TRBJ2-5
CDR3: CASSNGQGRGSGANVLTF; V: TRBV19; J: TRBJ2-6
CDR3: CASSPLGRNYGYTF; V: TRBV18; J: TRBJ1-2
CDR3: CASRVDKNTEAFF; V: TRBV5-1; J: TRBJ1-1
CDR3: CASSPRGTQGNTIYF; V: TRBV18; J: TRBJ1-3
CDR3: CASRRTGTYNEQFF; V: TRBV19; J: TRBJ2-1
CDR3: CASSPSRGTDTQYF; V: TRBV7-2; J: TRBJ2-3
CDR3: CASSYSGAGELFF; V: TRBV11-2; J: TRBJ2-2
CDR3: CATARGGSYNEQFF; V: TRBV27; J: TRBJ2-1
CDR3: CASSSAGTGEYEQYF; V: TRBV7-2; J: TRBJ2-7
CDR3: CSASSQATYNSPLHF; V: TRBV20-1; J: TRBJ1-6
CDR3: CSVDRGQTQYF; V: TRBV29-1; J: TRBJ2-5
CDR3: CASRLASGFHGYTF; V: TRBV12-2; J: TRBJ1-2
CDR3: CASSLRWAGGYTGELFF; V: TRBV3-1/TRBV3-2; J: TRBJ2-2
CDR3: CASSQATSGSYNEQFF; V: TRBV4-2; J: TRBJ2-1
CDR3: CASSSRQKQETQYF; V: TRBV27; J: TRBJ2-5
CDR3: CASTFSGHDNEQFF; V: TRBV27; J: TRBJ2-1
CDR3: CASSLGPSEYNYEQYF; V: TRBV5-1; J: TRBJ2-7
CDR3: CASSQRTGTNEKLFF; V: TRBV4-1; J: TRBJ1-4
CDR3: CASSYLLQHPNYGYTF; V: TRBV6-6; J: TRBJ1-2
CDR3: CASSQQQGADAGDTQYF; V: TRBV4-3; J: TRBJ2-3
CDR3: CASSSRVWRGTEAFF; V: TRBV28; J: TRBJ1-1
CDR3: CATSRGREYNEQFF; V: TRBV15; J: TRBJ2-1
CDR3: CASSPPTGTQYF; V: TRBV3-1/TRBV3-2; J: TRBJ2-3
CDR3: CASRPGLAGVEQFF; V: TRBV6-5; J: TRBJ2-1
CDR3: CASSPGTNPLAKNIQYF; V: TRBV7-2; J: TRBJ2-4
CDR3: CASSLARLAVEQFF; V: TRBV7-2; J: TRBJ2-1
CDR3: CASSSDRFYGYTF; V: TRBV5-4; J: TRBJ1-2
CDR3: CASSLVSTNTGELFF; V: TRBV7-2; J: TRBJ2-2
CDR3: CASSPPRDEQYF; V: TRBV7-9; J: TRBJ2-7
CDR3: CASSLLTGGTYEQYF; V: TRBV4-3; J: TRBJ2-7
CDR3: CASSPDNSWEAQHF; V: TRBV7-9; J: TRBJ1-5
CDR3: CASSEHMATEAFF; V: TRBV6-4; J: TRBJ1-1
CDR3: CASSWPGQGYEQYF; V: TRBV7-2; J: TRBJ2-7
CDR3: CASAIEHNSPLHF; V: TRBV19; J: TRBJ1-6